Included here is one T cell receptor beta chain sequence, with context. The CDR3 contains 15 residues. The entry originates in a study of OX40 agonist ivuxolimab in advanced cancers. Sequencing used immunoSEQ multiplex PCR; TCRdb keeps in-frame clones, though not all of them. This table has approximately 79,000 clones, about 92% appearing once. This receptor was taken from an adult with an advanced solid tumor such as melanoma, head and neck, liver or kidney cancer. The sequenced sample was CD4+ or CD8+ T cells sorted from blood, obtained in a trial of the OX40 agonist ivuxolimab. The chain links TRBV21-1 to TRBJ2-1; TRBD2, the table's D call, was not compared with the DNA. TRBV21-1 is listed as a pseudogene. The CDR3: CASPIRDLAYNEQFF. DNA for the CDR3: TGTGCCAGCCCAATACGGGACTTAGCCTACAATGAGCAGTTCTTC.